This T cell receptor (beta chain) originates from a study of cytomegalovirus exposure and HLA in healthy donors. Study-wide context: Caucasian-associated ancestry cluster membership applied to under 85% of approximately 400 genotyped donors.

Both 60 Vbeta primers and 13 Jbeta primers went into the PCR. TCRdb's copy holds only in-frame clones and misses some; the assay was immunoSEQ multiplex PCR. Altogether around 140,000 clones are present, 82% being singletons, with the ten largest covering over 2.5%. The CDR3 is 17 amino acids. Trimming cost V 5 bases and J 2 bases, with 19 bases left between them. CDR1 MNHEY and CDR2 SMNVEV come from the germline V gene (reference sequence). This sequence was found in a male donor in good health and CMV-seronegative. Sequencing input: PBMCs. This chain links TRBV27 with TRBJ1-5; D perhaps matches TRBD1 (6 bases). The CDR3 sequence is CASSDPRDTFGNQPQHF. CDR3 bases: TGTGCCAGCAGTGATCCCCGGGACACTTTTGGCAATCAGCCCCAGCATTTT.